The next 27 T cell receptor beta chains were all read from a single sample in a study of blood T cell repertoires in COVID-19. Sequencing was performed with immunoSEQ multiplex PCR; in TCRdb, only in-frame clones are kept and a portion is missing. In the table there are under 150,000 clones, roughly 82% of which are singletons. Sequences were obtained from peripheral blood. These receptor sequences come from a woman aged 40-49 years with acute or convalescent COVID-19.

The chain is built from TRBV6-6 and TRBJ1-1, with a weak D call TRBD1 (5 bases). V was shortened by 6 bases and J by 4 bases, with 18 bases between the two germline ends. CDR1 and CDR2 (germline): MNHNY, SVGAGI (reference sequence). This CDR3 comprises 15 residues. The CDR3 sequence: CASRTGGSGATEAFF. In nucleotides, the CDR3 is TGTGCCAGCAGAACGGGGGGTTCCGGGGCCACTGAAGCTTTCTTT.

The rearrangement uses TRBV7-9 and TRBJ2-7, with D hard to call. Per the germline V gene, CDR1 is SEHNR and CDR2 is FQNEAQ (reference sequence). V lost 5 bases to trimming and J lost 3 bases, with 8 bases between them. The CDR3 extends over 12 amino acids. CDR3 nucleotide sequence: TGTGCCAGCAGCCCCACGGGCTACGAGCAGTACTTC. It is translated as CASSPTGYEQYF.

This clone appeared a single time. This CDR3 is CASSPGGQALYEQYF. CDR3 bases: TGCGCCAGCAGCCCGGGGGGACAGGCCTTGTACGAGCAGTACTTC. The chain employs TRBV5-1 and TRBJ2-7; a possible D gene is TRBD1 (8 bases). Germline V gene lookup returns CDR1 SGHRS and CDR2 YFSETQ. The CDR3 runs 15 residues. V was trimmed by 4 bases and J by 4 bases, leaving 18 bases between them.

This clone was recorded only once. The V and J genes are TRBV12-3 or TRBV12-4 and TRBJ2-7; tentatively, D is TRBD2 (6 bases). The V gene lost 4 bases and the J gene lost 7 bases, with 11 bases spanning the gap. The CDR3 consists of 12 residues. DNA for the CDR3: TGTGCCAGCAGTTCAGGGCGGGGTGAGCAGTACTTC. The encoded protein is CASSSGRGEQYF.

This chain uses TRBV3-1 (or the pseudogene TRBV3-2) with TRBJ2-3; D is undetermined. V lost 0 bases, J lost 10 bases, and 20 bases lay in between. The CDR3 consists of 16 residues. The germline gives CDR1 LGHDT, CDR2 YNNKEL (reference sequence). CDR3 DNA sequence: TGTGCCAGCAGCCAAGATGTGAGGTCGGGTGGCTACTCGCAGTATTTT. Translating it yields CASSQDVRSGGYSQYF.

CDR3 region: CASGSGTGAGYTF. DNA for the CDR3: TGTGCTAGTGGTTCCGGAACAGGGGCTGGCTACACCTTC. The genes are TRBV12-5 and TRBJ1-2; 7 bases line up with TRBD1. CDR1 is LGHNT and CDR2 is FRNRAP in the germline V gene. The trim removed 4 bases at V and 7 bases at J, leaving 6 bases unmatched. This CDR3 has 13 amino acids.

The genes are TRBV4-3 and TRBJ1-1, with D hard to call. This CDR3 spans 16 amino acids. The V and J ends lost 0 bases and 0 bases respectively, with 11 bases between them. CDR1 LGHNA and CDR2 YSLEER come from the germline V gene. Here the CDR3 DNA reads TGCGCCAGCAGCCAAGATTTGAGGGTTCTGAACACTGAAGCTTTCTTT. This sequence encodes CASSQDLRVLNTEAFF.

The table lists this clone with a few counts. The chain couples TRBV6-5 to TRBJ2-7; D perhaps matches TRBD1 (5 bases). V gave up 2 bases and J gave up 0 bases, with 5 bases separating them. Germline CDR1 reads MNHEY; CDR2 reads SVGAGI. This CDR3 contains 13 residues. The DNA of the CDR3 is TGTGCCAGCAGTTACAGGGGCTCCTACGAGCAGTACTTC. Amino acids: CASSYRGSYEQYF.

The V gene is TRBV12-3 or TRBV12-4, the J gene TRBJ1-1; maybe TRBD1 (5 bases). V lost 2 bases and J 8 bases, leaving 12 bases between the germline ends. CDR3 length: 13 residues. CDR3 sequence reads: CASSLRDLLEAFF. For the CDR3, the DNA is TGTGCCAGCAGTTTAAGGGACTTACTAGAAGCTTTCTTT.

This clone was found a few times. The chain has TRBV4-3 and TRBJ1-4; a possible D gene is TRBD1 (6 bases). The CDR3 has 14 amino acids. Germline CDR1 and CDR2: LGHNA and YSLEER. V was clipped by 4 bases and J by 4 bases, with 10 bases between them. CDR3 region: CASSLRTVNEKLFF. Here the CDR3 DNA reads TGCGCCAGCAGCCTAAGGACAGTTAATGAAAAACTGTTTTTT.

V usage is TRBV14 and J usage is TRBJ2-3; 9 nucleotides line up with TRBD2. The CDR3 consists of 17 residues. J gave up 1 base and V 8 bases, and 13 bases lay outside the gene matches. Per the germline V gene, CDR1 is SGHDN and CDR2 is FVKESK. DNA of the CDR3: TGTGCCAGCTATTACTTGGGAGTAGCGGGGGGCACAGATACGCAGTATTTT. This translates into CASYYLGVAGGTDTQYF. The full variable domain, with the rest looked up from reference TRBV14 and TRBJ2-3, is EAGVTQFPSHSVIEKGQTVTLRCDPISGHDNLYWYRRVMGKEIKFLLHFVKESKQDESGMPNNRFLAERTGGTYSTLKVQPAELEDSGVYFCASYYLGVAGGTDTQYFGPGTRLTVL.

The chain joins TRBV5-1 to TRBJ1-2; D might be TRBD1 (5 bases). In germline, CDR1 is SGHRS, CDR2 YFSETQ. The CDR3 totals 13 residues. Trimming pared 3 bases from V and 2 bases from J, leaving 8 bases between. CDR3 sequence: CASSSGENYGYTF. The CDR3 DNA reads as TGCGCCAGCAGCTCGGGGGAGAACTATGGCTACACCTTC.

This rearrangement joins TRBV2 to TRBJ1-4; 7 bases align to TRBD1. The CDR3 runs 14 residues. J was trimmed by 7 bases and V by 6 bases; bases with no gene match: 8. Germline assignment: CDR1 SNHLY and CDR2 FYNNEI. The CDR3, as DNA: TGTGCCAGCAGCCAGAGGGGGCATCTTGAAAAACTGTTTTTT. Its protein product is CASSQRGHLEKLFF.

V gene TRBV19 combines with J gene TRBJ1-5; TRBD1 matches 7 bases. From germline, CDR1 is LNHDA and CDR2 SQIVND (reference sequence). This CDR3 is 17 amino acids long. The V segment lost 5 bases and the J segment 3 bases; nucleotides outside the gene matches: 13. The CDR3 coding sequence is TGTGCCAGTAGTCTCCGGGAGGGGGCCAAATCCAATCAGCCCCAGCATTTT. It translates to CASSLREGAKSNQPQHF.

The chain links TRBV4-3 to TRBJ2-2; 14 nucleotides agree with TRBD2. Germline trimming cut 2 bases from V and 4 bases from J; bases unmatched to any gene: 9. The CDR3 loop spans 19 amino acids. Germline V gene lookup returns CDR1 LGHNA and CDR2 YSLEER. The CDR3: CASSQFLGLAGAGTGELFF. CDR3 sequence (DNA): TGCGCCAGCAGCCAATTCCTGGGACTAGCGGGGGCCGGCACCGGGGAGCTGTTTTTT.

The chain carries TRBV7-9 and TRBJ2-5; TRBD2 matches 10 bases. The length of the CDR3 is 15 residues. Germline V gives CDR1 SEHNR, CDR2 FQNEAQ (reference sequence). The junction had 9 bases not matched to a gene; V was cut back by 10 bases and J by 1 base. The CDR3 spells CATTKAGGAQETQYF. Here the CDR3 DNA reads TGTGCCACGACCAAAGCGGGAGGGGCCCAAGAGACCCAGTACTTC.

The gene calls are TRBV5-6 and TRBJ1-6; D is uncertain. The length of the CDR3 is 14 residues. Trimming stripped 4 bases from V and 9 bases from J, with 14 bases between. The germline V gene has CDR1 SGHDT and CDR2 YYEEEE. The CDR3 loop is CASSPAGFGSPLHF. The CDR3 DNA sequence: TGTGCCAGCAGCCCCGCGGGGTTCGGTTCACCCCTCCACTTT.

The chain carries TRBV6-6 and TRBJ2-2; weak D call: TRBD2 (5 bases). Germline assignment: CDR1 MNHNY and CDR2 SVGAGI (reference sequence). Trimming pared 1 base from V and 3 bases from J, leaving 12 bases between. This CDR3 has 16 amino acids. DNA for the CDR3: TGTGCCAGCAGTTACTTCAAAGCGGTCGACACCGGGGAGCTGTTTTTT. It specifies CASSYFKAVDTGELFF.

In its sample, this clone was seen a few times. The V call is TRBV5-5, the J call TRBJ2-2, with D possibly TRBD1 on 5 matching bases. The CDR3 is made up of 14 amino acids. V lost 0 bases and J 6 bases, leaving 9 bases between the germline ends. The germline gives CDR1 SGHKS, CDR2 YYEKEE (reference sequence). The CDR3 here is CASSLEGAAGELFF. Here the CDR3 DNA reads TGTGCCAGCAGCTTGGAAGGGGCGGCCGGGGAGCTGTTTTTT.

This clone was found once. The CDR3 loop is CASSGQGLNTEAFF. The CDR3, as DNA: TGTGCCAGCAGTGGACAGGGGTTGAACACTGAAGCTTTCTTT. This chain joins TRBV25-1 and TRBJ1-1; 8 nucleotides align to TRBD1. Germline CDR1 and CDR2: MGHDK and SYGVNS. V was clipped by 4 bases and J by 0 bases; unmatched bases: 1. This CDR3 spans 14 amino acids.

V gene TRBV2 combines with J gene TRBJ2-5; no reliable D call. CDR3 length equals 12 residues. CDR1 and CDR2 (germline): SNHLY, FYNNEI. The V end lost 6 bases, the J end lost 5 bases, and 10 bases lay between the germline ends. This chain's CDR3 is CASRSEAETQYF. The CDR3, as DNA: TGTGCCAGCAGGTCCGAGGCGGAGACCCAGTACTTC.

The chain employs TRBV14 and TRBJ2-5; D is perhaps TRBD2 (5 bases). Deletions cut 0 bases from V and 5 bases from J, with 10 bases between. Germline V lookup: CDR1 SGHDN, CDR2 FVKESK. CDR3 size: 14 residues. In nucleotides, the CDR3 is TGTGCCAGCAGCCAAGATAGGTCGGGGGAGACCCAGTACTTC. Translated, it gives CASSQDRSGETQYF.

The rearrangement joins TRBV19 to TRBJ2-7; tentative D call: TRBD2 (5 bases). V was shortened by 4 bases and J by 3 bases, with 16 bases between the two germline ends. The germline V gene has CDR1 LNHDA and CDR2 SQIVND (reference sequence). The CDR3 contains 15 residues. The CDR3 bases are TGTGCCAGTAGTAGCCCCCTAGCAGCAAACTACGAGCAGTACTTC. Translation gives CASSSPLAANYEQYF.

The chain carries TRBV27 and TRBJ2-6; a weak D match, TRBD2 (5 bases). The CDR3 loop spans 13 amino acids. Germline V gene lookup returns CDR1 MNHEY and CDR2 SMNVEV (reference sequence). The V gene lost 8 bases and the J gene lost 1 base, with 6 bases spanning the gap. The CDR3 protein is CASWRSGANVLTF. In nucleotides, the CDR3 is TGTGCCAGCTGGAGGTCTGGGGCCAACGTCCTGACTTTC.

The gene calls are TRBV5-1 and TRBJ2-1; 8 nucleotides agree with TRBD2. Germline CDR1 reads SGHRS; CDR2 reads YFSETQ. V lost 4 bases, J lost 3 bases, and 6 bases stayed unmatched. The CDR3 extends over 15 amino acids. CDR3 sequence: CASSPGLAIYNEQFF. The DNA of the CDR3 is TGCGCCAGCAGCCCAGGACTAGCCATCTACAATGAGCAGTTCTTC.

The chain couples TRBV7-9 to TRBJ1-5, with 10 bases aligning to TRBD1. In germline, CDR1 is SEHNR, CDR2 FQNEAQ (reference sequence). V lost 5 bases to trimming and J lost 5 bases; unmatched junction nucleotides: 3. The CDR3 length is 14 residues. CDR3 nucleotide sequence: TGTGCCAGCAGCAAGACAGGGGGCGATCAGCCCCAGCATTTT. Translation gives CASSKTGGDQPQHF.

The chain couples TRBV7-9 to TRBJ1-1; D is ambiguous. The V and J ends lost 5 bases and 1 base respectively, with 11 bases between them. Looked up from germline, CDR1 is SEHNR and CDR2 is FQNEAQ (reference sequence). This CDR3 is 14 amino acids long. The CDR3 DNA reads TGTGCCAGCAGCCCTACAGCATCGAACACTGAAGCTTTCTTT. Residues: CASSPTASNTEAFF.